Following are 21 T cell receptor beta chains from one sample sequenced in a study of T cells in women clearing cervical HPV infection. Measured with immunoSEQ multiplex PCR; TCRdb has only the in-frame clones, and not every one. The repertoire shows 35,000 to 50,000 clones; the top ten hold 7.6%. The sample taken for sequencing was blood buffy coat. The receptors originated from a woman aged 18-70 years with a cervical HPV16 infection that either progressed to CIN3+ or cleared (not recorded which).

For this clone: The read falls 3 residues short of the CDR3 end, and the missing part is taken from the germline J gene. The gene calls are TRBV7-9 and TRBJ1-1; D is ambiguous. This CDR3 region has 15 residues. V shed 10 bases and J shed 4 bases, with 22 bases lying between them. Germline V CDR1 and CDR2: SEHNR, FQNEAQ (reference sequence). CDR3 DNA (partial): TGTGCCATGCACAAGGTCGTGGTACGGGGCACTGAA. Translated, it gives CAMHKVVVRGTE. The CDR3, in full, reads CAMHKVVVRGTEAFF. The full variable domain, rest sourced from reference TRBV7-9 and TRBJ1-1, is DTGVSQNPRHKITKRGQNVTFRCDPISEHNRLYWYRQTLGQGPEFLTYFQNEAQLEKSRLLSDRFSAERPKGSFSTLEIQRTEQGDSAMYLCAMHKVVVRGTEAFFGQGTRLTVV.

Remarks on this clone: The CDR3 end falls 3 residues outside the read, so it is completed with the germline J gene. V is TRBV29-1 and J is TRBJ2-5; TRBD1 matches 7 bases. The V gene end was trimmed by 3 bases and the J gene end by 5 bases; junction bases not matched to a gene: 6. The CDR3 is 13 amino acids. Germline V gives CDR1 SQVTM, CDR2 ANQGSEA. The part of the CDR3 DNA that was read is TGCAGCGTTGATGAGGGGGCAGGGGAGACC. Residues: CSVDEGAGET. The full CDR3 is CSVDEGAGETQYF.

To note about this clone: From the germline J gene comes the end of the CDR3, since the read stops 3 residues before it. The rearrangement links TRBV20-1 to TRBJ1-2, with no clear D. With 7 bases removed from V and 3 bases from J, the gap between germline ends came to 9 bases. The CDR3 totals 11 residues. Per the germline V gene, CDR1 is DFQATT and CDR2 is SNEGSKA (reference sequence). This CDR3 reads CSVGQDYGYTF. The sequenced CDR3 bases are TGCAGTGTCGGCCAGGACTATGGC.

Points on this clone: The CDR3 goes on 3 residues after the read ends, and that part is filled in from the germline J gene. This rearrangement joins TRBV2 to TRBJ2-7; 8 nucleotides agree with TRBD2. The CDR3 extends over 14 amino acids. Unmatched junction bases numbered 7, after V lost 7 bases and J lost 2 bases. Per germline, CDR1 SNHLY and CDR2 FYNNEI. CDR3 in amino acids: CASKSAGAPYEQYF. The sequenced part of the CDR3 DNA is TGTGCCAGCAAATCAGCGGGGGCACCCTACGAG. Based on the CDR3 plus reference TRBV2 and TRBJ2-7, the full variable domain is EPEVTQTPSHQVTQMGQEVILRCVPISNHLYFYWYRQILGQKVEFLVSFYNNEISEKSEIFDDQFSVERPDGSNFTLKIRSTKLEDSAMYFCASKSAGAPYEQYFGPGTRLTVT.

As to this clone: With the read ending 3 residues before the CDR3 end, the germline J gene is used to fill in that end. J is TRBJ2-7 and V is TRBV6-2 or TRBV6-3; D remains ambiguous. Trimming removed 6 bases at V and 0 bases at J, with 6 bases between. Germline V lookup: CDR1 MNHEY, CDR2 SVGEGT. The length of the CDR3 is 12 residues. CDR3 in amino acids: CASSLYSYEQYF. The part of the CDR3 DNA that was read is TGTGCCAGCAGCCTCTACTCCTACGAG.

The DNA read from the CDR3 is TGCAGTGCTAGAGTCGAGGGGACTAGCGGGAGTTTCGATGAG. Translating it yields CSARVEGTSGSFDE. In full, the CDR3 reads CSARVEGTSGSFDEQFF. V gene TRBV20-1 combines with J gene TRBJ2-1; 14 bases are a match to TRBD2. The read ends 3 residues shy of where the CDR3 ends; the end is completed using the germline J gene. J was trimmed by 8 bases and V by 1 base; bases with no gene match: 10. Per the germline V gene, CDR1 is DFQATT and CDR2 is SNEGSKA (reference sequence). The CDR3 has 17 residues.

The DNA read from the CDR3 is TGTGCCAGCAGCTTGCTGTCTTCGCCC. As protein: CASSLLSSP. The complete CDR3 reads CASSLLSSPQHF. The chain links TRBV5-6 to TRBJ1-5; D is ambiguous. The read ends 3 residues before the CDR3 terminus; that terminus is restored from the germline J gene. CDR1 and CDR2 from the germline V gene are SGHDT and YYEEEE. V lost 1 base and J lost 9, with 8 bases in between. This CDR3 spans 12 amino acids.

Regarding this clone: From the germline J gene comes the end of the CDR3, since the read stops 3 residues before it. This chain uses TRBV10-2 with TRBJ2-7; 10 bases match TRBD1. CDR3 length: 14 residues. J was trimmed by 3 bases and V by 4 bases; bases with no gene match: 3. CDR1 is WSHSY and CDR2 is SAAADI in the germline V gene. Incomplete CDR3 DNA: TGCGCCAGCAGTGCCGGACAGGGGGTCTACGAG. Amino acids: CASSAGQGVYE. The entire CDR3 protein reads CASSAGQGVYEQYF.

As to this clone: The CDR3 extends 3 residues past the end of the read, so its final part is completed from the germline J gene. This chain joins TRBV23-1 and TRBJ1-2; D gene uncertain. TRBV23-1 is flagged as an ORF with uncertain function. V was trimmed by 2 bases and J by 5 bases, leaving 9 bases between them. The CDR3 contains 13 residues. CDR3 DNA (partial): TGCGCCAGCAGTCAACTAATGGTATATGGC. Amino acids: CASSQLMVYG. The CDR3 as a whole reads CASSQLMVYGYTF.

Concerning this clone: Coverage ceases 3 residues before the CDR3 finishes, and the germline J gene fills in the end. The genes are TRBV10-3 and TRBJ2-5; possibly TRBD1 for D (6 bases). V was pared by 5 bases and J by 3 bases, with 10 bases between. CDR3 size: 13 residues. Looked up from germline, CDR1 is ENHRY and CDR2 is SYGVKD. CDR3 DNA (partial): TGTGCCATCAGTAGGACAGAAAAAGAGACC. Translation gives CAISRTEKET. The whole CDR3 is CAISRTEKETQYF.

The CDR3 loop reads CASSRGQGIGTQYF. CDR3 bases read: TGCGCCAGCAGCAGGGGACAGGGTATCGGTACG. The chain has TRBV5-1 and TRBJ2-3, with 9 bases lining up with TRBD1. The sequenced fragment ends 3 residues before the CDR3 boundary, so the rest is inferred from the germline J gene. CDR3 size: 14 residues. From germline, CDR1 is SGHRS and CDR2 YFSETQ. V was clipped by 4 bases and J by 8 bases; unmatched bases: 8.

Comments on this clone: With the read ending 3 residues before the CDR3 end, the germline J gene is used to fill in that end. The chain has TRBV19 and TRBJ2-1; D call uncertain. Germline V gene lookup returns CDR1 LNHDA and CDR2 SQIVND (reference sequence). CDR3 size: 13 residues. V was shortened by 9 bases and J by 0 bases, with 9 bases between the two germline ends. CDR3 region: CASRPSSYNEQFF. The CDR3 DNA, read in part, is TGTGCCAGCAGGCCCAGCTCCTACAATGAG.

Of note for this clone: The sequenced fragment ends 3 residues before the CDR3 boundary, so the rest is inferred from the germline J gene. The chain carries TRBV5-1 and TRBJ2-5; no reliable D call. Trimming stripped 4 bases from V and 1 base from J, with 14 bases between. The CDR3 totals 15 residues. Germline CDR1 SGHRS, CDR2 YFSETQ. The CDR3 loop reads CASSGQTLSQETQYF. Partial CDR3 DNA: TGCGCCAGCAGCGGGCAGACCCTTAGCCAAGAGACC.

For this clone: Read coverage stops 3 residues before the CDR3 terminus; the germline J gene supplies the remainder. V is TRBV14 and J is TRBJ1-2, with D uncertain. There are 14 residues in the CDR3. Germline V gene data show CDR1 as SGHDN and CDR2 as FVKESK. The CDR3 loop reads CASSLMKVNSGYTF. The covered CDR3 bases are TGTGCCAGCAGCCTAATGAAGGTGAATTCGGGC. Full variable domain (missing parts from reference TRBV14 and TRBJ1-2): EAGVTQFPSHSVIEKGQTVTLRCDPISGHDNLYWYRRVMGKEIKFLLHFVKESKQDESGMPNNRFLAERTGGTYSTLKVQPAELEDSGVYFCASSLMKVNSGYTFGSGTRLTVV.

As for this clone: The missing CDR3 end, 3 residues past where the read stops, is filled in from the germline J gene. The chain uses TRBV29-1 and TRBJ1-2; tentatively, D is TRBD1 (5 bases). The CDR3 spans 13 residues. Trimming removed 3 bases at V and 3 bases at J, with 11 bases between. Germline CDR1 and CDR2: SQVTM and ANQGSEA. This CDR3 is CSVDIPTDYGYTF. The sequenced part of the CDR3 DNA is TGCAGCGTTGATATCCCGACAGACTATGGC.

To note about this clone: The read terminates 3 residues before the CDR3 end, so the remaining end is supplied by the germline J gene. V is TRBV20-1 and J is TRBJ1-2; no definite D call. The CDR3 has 13 amino acids. CDR1 and CDR2 (germline): DFQATT, SNEGSKA (reference sequence). Trimming left V 0 bases short and J 3 bases short, with 8 bases between. This CDR3 is CSARDIVDYGYTF. The sequenced part of the CDR3 DNA is TGCAGTGCTAGAGATATTGTAGACTATGGC.

In regard to this clone: The DNA is omitted, as the CDR3 cannot be located on it reliably, and the CDR3 follows TCRdb's listing. This chain uses TRBV12-3 or TRBV12-4 with TRBJ2-1; the table's D call of TRBD1 was not tested on the DNA. The CDR3 length is 13 residues, termini included. This CDR3 reads CASSFLADNEQFF.

As for this clone: The read terminates 3 residues ahead of where the CDR3 ends, so the germline J gene completes it. V gene TRBV19 combines with J gene TRBJ1-1, with a tentative D call TRBD1 (5 bases). Germline assignment: CDR1 LNHDA and CDR2 SQIVND (reference sequence). The CDR3 has 12 amino acids. Trimming left V 9 bases short and J 7 bases short, with 15 bases between. The covered CDR3 bases are TGTGCCAGCTTCAGAGGGGCATTTGAA. This gives the protein CASFRGAFE. The whole CDR3 sequence reads CASFRGAFEAFF.

With respect to this clone: Sequencing ends 3 residues short of the CDR3 end; the germline J gene provides the rest. The chain has TRBV5-5 and TRBJ1-3; D may be TRBD1 (5 bases). V lost 0 bases to trimming and J lost 5 bases, with 9 bases between them. The CDR3 has 14 amino acids. Germline V gene data show CDR1 as SGHKS and CDR2 as YYEKEE (reference sequence). CDR3: CASSLAGERNTIYF. Incomplete CDR3 DNA: TGTGCCAGCAGCTTGGCGGGGGAAAGAAACACC.

About this clone: From the germline J gene comes the end of the CDR3, since the read stops 3 residues before it. The gene calls are TRBV11-2 and TRBJ1-6; no clear D gene. V was clipped by 5 bases and J by 5 bases, with 10 bases between them. The CDR3 covers 14 residues. CDR1 is SGHAT, CDR2 FQNNGV, per germline. The CDR3 DNA, read in part, is TGTGCCAGCAGCCCCATGGCGGATAATTCACCC. Its protein is CASSPMADNSP. The entire CDR3 reads CASSPMADNSPLHF.

About this clone: The read is 3 residues too short to cover the CDR3 end, so that end is filled in from the germline J gene. This chain uses TRBV5-1 with TRBJ2-5, with TRBD1 matching 7 bases. V shed 4 bases, J shed 5 bases, and the junction held 11 bases outside the gene matches. Per the germline V gene, CDR1 is SGHRS and CDR2 is YFSETQ. The CDR3 is 15 amino acids. CDR3: CASSHPDRLEETQYF. CDR3 DNA, as far as it was read: TGCGCCAGCAGCCACCCGGACAGGCTGGAGGAGACC.